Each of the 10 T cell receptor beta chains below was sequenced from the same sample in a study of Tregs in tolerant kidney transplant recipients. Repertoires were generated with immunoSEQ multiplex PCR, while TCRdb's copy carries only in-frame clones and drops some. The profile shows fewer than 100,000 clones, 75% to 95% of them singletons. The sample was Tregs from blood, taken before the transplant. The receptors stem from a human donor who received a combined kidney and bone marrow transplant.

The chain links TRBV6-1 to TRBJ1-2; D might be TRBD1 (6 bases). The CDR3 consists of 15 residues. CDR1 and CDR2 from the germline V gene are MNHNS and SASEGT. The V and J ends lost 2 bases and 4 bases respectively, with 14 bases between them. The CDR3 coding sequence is TGTGCCAGCAGTGAACGCGGACAGTACACCTATGGCTACACCTTC. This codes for CASSERGQYTYGYTF.

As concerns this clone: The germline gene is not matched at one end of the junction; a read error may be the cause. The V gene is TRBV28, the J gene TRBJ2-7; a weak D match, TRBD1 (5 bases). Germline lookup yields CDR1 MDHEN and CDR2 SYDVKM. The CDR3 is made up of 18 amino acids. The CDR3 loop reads CASSPPLFGRVYSYERYF. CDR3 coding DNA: TGTGCCAGCAGTCCACCCCTTTTTGGCAGGGTCTACTCCTACGAGCGGTACTTC.

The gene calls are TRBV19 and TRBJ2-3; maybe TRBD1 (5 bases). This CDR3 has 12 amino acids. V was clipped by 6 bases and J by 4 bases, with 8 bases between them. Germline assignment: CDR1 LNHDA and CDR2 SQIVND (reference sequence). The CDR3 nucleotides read TGTGCCAGTAGCCGACAGTCAGATACGCAGTATTTT. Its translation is CASSRQSDTQYF.

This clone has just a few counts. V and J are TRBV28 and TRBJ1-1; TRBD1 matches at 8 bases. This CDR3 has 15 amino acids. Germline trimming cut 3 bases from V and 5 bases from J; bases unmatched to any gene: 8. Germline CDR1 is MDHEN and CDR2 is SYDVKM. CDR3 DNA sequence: TGTGCCAGCAGTTTCAGGGGGCGATATCTTACTGAAGCTTTCTTT. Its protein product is CASSFRGRYLTEAFF.

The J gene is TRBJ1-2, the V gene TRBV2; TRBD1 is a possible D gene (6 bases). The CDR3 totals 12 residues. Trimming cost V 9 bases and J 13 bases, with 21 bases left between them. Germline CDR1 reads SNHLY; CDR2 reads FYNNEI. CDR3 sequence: CASNREPALRTF. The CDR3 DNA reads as TGTGCCAGTAACAGGGAACCCGCTTTGCGCACCTTC.

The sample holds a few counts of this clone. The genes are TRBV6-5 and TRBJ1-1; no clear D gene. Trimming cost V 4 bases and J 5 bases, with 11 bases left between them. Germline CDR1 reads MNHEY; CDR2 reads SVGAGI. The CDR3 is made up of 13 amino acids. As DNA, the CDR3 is TGTGCCAGCAGTTTTAATTATCGGACTGAAGCTTTCTTT. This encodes CASSFNYRTEAFF.

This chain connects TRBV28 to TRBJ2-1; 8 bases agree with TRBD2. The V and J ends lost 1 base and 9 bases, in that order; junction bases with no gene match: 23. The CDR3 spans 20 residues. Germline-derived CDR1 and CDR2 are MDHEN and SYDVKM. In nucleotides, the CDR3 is TGTGCCAGCAGTTTATACTGGGCCTTCGGATGGAGCGGGAGTGGGGTTGAGCAGTTCTTC. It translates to CASSLYWAFGWSGSGVEQFF.

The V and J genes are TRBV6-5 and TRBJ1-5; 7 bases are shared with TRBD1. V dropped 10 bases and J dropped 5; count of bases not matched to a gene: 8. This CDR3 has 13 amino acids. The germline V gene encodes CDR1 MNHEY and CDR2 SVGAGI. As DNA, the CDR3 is TGTGCCACCAGACAGGGCATTGATCAGCCCCAGCATTTT. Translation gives CATRQGIDQPQHF.

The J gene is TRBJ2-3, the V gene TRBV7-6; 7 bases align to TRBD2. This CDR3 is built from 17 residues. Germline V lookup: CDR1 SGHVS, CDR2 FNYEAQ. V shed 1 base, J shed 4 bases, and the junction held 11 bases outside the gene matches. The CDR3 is CASSLDLLANAPDTQYF. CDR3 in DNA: TGTGCCAGCAGCTTAGACCTACTAGCGAATGCCCCAGATACGCAGTATTTT.

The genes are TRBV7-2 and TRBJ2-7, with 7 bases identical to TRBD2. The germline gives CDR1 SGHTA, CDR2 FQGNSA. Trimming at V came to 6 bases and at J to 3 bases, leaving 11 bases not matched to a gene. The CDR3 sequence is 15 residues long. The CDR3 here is CASRTSGTGIYEQYF. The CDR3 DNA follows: TGTGCCAGCAGAACGAGCGGGACGGGCATCTACGAGCAGTACTTC.